These 29 T cell receptor beta chains share one sample of origin, sequenced in a study of Ad26.COV2.S vaccination and SARS-CoV-2 variants. The protocol was immunoSEQ multiplex PCR, while the TCRdb copy is restricted to in-frame clones and leaves out a portion. The sample carries about 330,000 clones, roughly nine tenths recorded once. As to treatment: some 19 received Ad26.COV2.S at low or high dose, single or two shots; about 5 received placebo; per-sample allocation not given. Samples analyzed were those drawn on day 63 after the first vaccine or placebo injection. The sequencing used peripheral blood, collected in a trial of Ad26.COV2.S vaccine versus placebo. These TCRs come from a person between 18 and 65 years old who received the Ad26.COV2.S COVID-19 vaccine or a placebo.

The rearrangement links TRBV12-3 or TRBV12-4 to TRBJ2-2; D ambiguous. The length of the CDR3 is 11 residues. V was clipped by 5 bases and J by 8 bases, with 6 bases between them. As DNA, the CDR3 is TGTGCCAGCAGTGTAGGAGGGGAGCTGTTTTTT. Translated, it gives CASSVGGELFF.

This clone was seen a handful of times. The chain employs TRBV6-1 and TRBJ1-5; no reliable D call. Germline CDR1 MNHNS, CDR2 SASEGT. The CDR3 has 14 residues. V lost 2 bases and J lost 0, with 5 bases in between. The chain's CDR3 is CASSEMYSNQPQHF. The CDR3 DNA follows: TGTGCCAGCAGTGAAATGTATAGCAATCAGCCCCAGCATTTT.

The V call is TRBV7-8, the J call TRBJ2-7, with D tentatively TRBD1 (5 bases). V was pared by 5 bases and J by 4 bases, with 9 bases between. This CDR3 region has 12 residues. Germline-derived CDR1 and CDR2 are SGHVS and FQNEAQ. DNA of the CDR3: TGTGCCAGCAGCCCCAGGGCTTACGAGCAGTACGTC. This gives the protein CASSPRAYEQYV.

The genes are TRBV3-1 (or the pseudogene TRBV3-2) and TRBJ2-4; 7 nucleotides align to TRBD2. The CDR3 runs 15 residues. V shed 7 bases, J shed 3 bases, and the junction held 9 bases outside the gene matches. Per germline, CDR1 LGHDT and CDR2 YNNKEL (reference sequence). The CDR3 DNA follows: TGTGCCAGCAAAGCGGGACTCACCGGCAAAAACATTCAGTACTTC. Translating gives CASKAGLTGKNIQYF.

V usage is TRBV6-4 and J usage is TRBJ2-1; a weak D match, TRBD2 (8 bases). V was shortened by 6 bases and J by 6 bases, with 15 bases between the two germline ends. The germline CDR1 and CDR2 sequences are MRHNA and SNTAGT. The CDR3 covers 14 residues. In nucleotides, the CDR3 is TGTGCCAGCAGCCTTCGGGAGGGGGCCAATGAGCAGTTCTTC. Amino acid sequence: CASSLREGANEQFF.

The genes are TRBV15 and TRBJ1-4; TRBD1 matches 9 bases. J was trimmed by 8 bases and V by 5 bases; bases with no gene match: 12. Looked up from germline, CDR1 is LNHNV and CDR2 is YYDKDF (reference sequence). CDR3 length equals 16 residues. CDR3 bases: TGTGCCACCAGCCGGGCGCGAGGGACAGGGAACGAAAAACTGTTTTTT. It translates to CATSRARGTGNEKLFF.

The V call is TRBV5-1, the J call TRBJ1-2; D is uncertain. The CDR3 is 14 residues long. V was clipped by 7 bases and J by 0 bases, with 13 bases between them. Germline CDR1 SGHRS, CDR2 YFSETQ. The CDR3 is CASRNLEANYGYTF. Here the CDR3 DNA reads TGCGCCAGCCGTAATTTAGAAGCTAACTATGGCTACACCTTC.

The V gene is TRBV4-3, the J gene TRBJ2-4; unclear D gene. The germline V gene has CDR1 LGHNA and CDR2 YSLEER. The CDR3 runs 15 residues. Deletions cut 0 bases from V and 8 bases from J, with 14 bases between. The CDR3 sequence: CASSQEGKAIYIQYF. The CDR3 region has the DNA TGCGCCAGCAGCCAAGAAGGCAAAGCTATATACATTCAGTACTTC.

The CDR3 region is CASRDSENTIYF. The CDR3 DNA reads as TGTGCCAGCAGAGACAGCGAAAACACCATATATTTT. The chain links TRBV6-5 to TRBJ1-3; the D gene is possibly TRBD1 (5 bases). V lost 6 bases and J lost 6, with 9 bases in between. The V gene's germline CDR1 is MNHEY and CDR2 SVGAGI. This CDR3 is built from 12 residues.

The chain has TRBV19 and TRBJ1-1, with 12 bases that match TRBD1. CDR3 size: 17 residues. With 2 bases clipped from V and 4 bases from J, the junction kept 8 bases outside the gene matches. The germline V gene encodes CDR1 LNHDA and CDR2 SQIVND (reference sequence). The CDR3 loop reads CASSIWGQGALGTEAFF. The DNA of the CDR3 is TGTGCCAGTAGTATATGGGGACAGGGGGCGTTGGGCACTGAAGCTTTCTTT.

The J gene is TRBJ1-1, the V gene TRBV19, with D unresolved. CDR1 LNHDA and CDR2 SQIVND come from the germline V gene (reference sequence). This CDR3 contains 18 residues. Between the trimmed V and J ends, which lost 1 base and 1 base, there was a span of 19 bases. The CDR3 nucleotides read TGTGCCAGTAGTATAGCCTGGGCAGACGGGAATCCGAACACTGAAGCTTTCTTT. Translation gives CASSIAWADGNPNTEAFF.

The V gene is TRBV5-1, the J gene TRBJ2-5; D is tentatively TRBD1 or TRBD2 (6 bases each). Deletions cut 0 bases from V and 7 bases from J, with 22 bases between. The CDR3 runs 17 residues. In germline, CDR1 is SGHRS, CDR2 YFSETQ. CDR3 sequence (DNA): TGCGCCAGCAGCTTGGGAGTGGGGGGACATCCCGATGCGACCCAGTACTTC. This codes for CASSLGVGGHPDATQYF.

The rearrangement links TRBV5-1 to TRBJ1-2; TRBD1 aligns across 9 bases. V trimming: 4 bases; J trimming: 5 bases; junction bases outside the gene matches: 9. This CDR3 has 15 amino acids. Germline V gene data show CDR1 as SGHRS and CDR2 as YFSETQ. CDR3 nucleotides: TGCGCCAGCAGCGAACGACAGGGGGGGTATTATGGCTACACCTTC. Its translation: CASSERQGGYYGYTF.

This chain connects TRBV4-1 to TRBJ2-1; the match to TRBD2 covers 7 bases. Looked up from germline, CDR1 is MGHRA and CDR2 is YSYEKL. Losses at the gene ends were 4 bases for V and 7 bases for J; bases not matched to a gene: 4. CDR3 length equals 13 residues. CDR3 nucleotides: TGCGCCAGCAGCCCCATTAGCGGGAATGAGCAGTTCTTC. Translation: CASSPISGNEQFF.

This clone was detected only a few times. V gene TRBV5-1 combines with J gene TRBJ1-1; 9 nucleotides agree with TRBD1. The V segment lost 2 bases and the J segment 6 bases; nucleotides outside the gene matches: 8. CDR1 and CDR2 from the germline V gene are SGHRS and YFSETQ. CDR3 size: 15 residues. As DNA, the CDR3 is TGCGCCAGCAGCTTCCAACAGGGGGCTAGCGCTGAAGCTTTCTTT. Translation gives CASSFQQGASAEAFF.

The V and J genes are TRBV5-6 and TRBJ2-3, with unresolved D. The V gene's germline CDR1 is SGHDT and CDR2 YYEEEE. The V end was cut by 4 bases, the J end by 0 bases, with 15 bases between. The CDR3 extends over 16 amino acids. In DNA form, the CDR3 reads TGTGCCAGCAGCCCTCCATATTCGTTTAGCACAGATACGCAGTATTTT. The encoded protein is CASSPPYSFSTDTQYF.

V and J are TRBV7-2 and TRBJ2-7; D remains ambiguous. Germline-derived CDR1 and CDR2 are SGHTA and FQGNSA. Trimming pared 1 base from V and 3 bases from J, leaving 7 bases between. The CDR3 totals 13 residues. The DNA for the CDR3 is TGTGCCAGCAGCTTAGGGACCGTCTACGAGCAGTACGTC. Protein product: CASSLGTVYEQYV.

This chain connects TRBV7-9 to TRBJ1-6, with 8 bases matching TRBD1. Losses at the gene ends were 4 bases for V and 5 bases for J; bases not matched to a gene: 7. The CDR3 has 16 residues. CDR1 and CDR2 from the germline V gene are SEHNR and FQNEAQ (reference sequence). The DNA of the CDR3 is TGTGCCAGCAGCTACAGGACAGGGAGCGATAATTCACCCCTCCACTTT. Its translation is CASSYRTGSDNSPLHF.

This clone was observed a handful of times. The genes are TRBV6-2 or TRBV6-3 and TRBJ2-2, with 11 positions matching TRBD2. J lost 4 bases, V lost 5 bases, and 9 bases had no gene match. CDR3 size: 17 residues. Germline V gives CDR1 MNHEY, CDR2 SVGEGT. CDR3 bases: TGTGCCAGCAGTCCCTCTAGCGGGAGGTCGATCACCGGGGAGCTGTTTTTT. It is translated as CASSPSSGRSITGELFF.

With regard to this clone: This sample also contains other DNA sequences that code for the same CDR3. The chain's CDR3 is CASSPGSQETQYF. DNA for the CDR3: TGTGCCAGCTCGCCCGGGAGTCAAGAGACCCAGTACTTC. The rearrangement links TRBV18 to TRBJ2-5; TRBD2 might be the D (6 bases). The CDR3 is 13 residues long. Germline V gene lookup returns CDR1 KGHSH and CDR2 LQKENI. Trimming took off 6 bases at V and 2 bases at J, with 10 bases between the two ends. Full variable domain (missing parts from reference TRBV18 and TRBJ2-5): NAGVMQNPRHLVRRRGQEARLRCSPMKGHSHVYWYRQLPEEGLKFMVYLQKENIIDESGMPKERFSAEFPKEGPSILRIQQVVRGDSAAYFCASSPGSQETQYFGPGTRLLVL.

This clone showed up just once. This rearrangement joins TRBV4-1 to TRBJ2-1, with D tentatively TRBD1 or TRBD2 (5 bases each). Trimming took off 5 bases at V and 6 bases at J, with 11 bases between the two ends. CDR1 is MGHRA and CDR2 is YSYEKL in the germline V gene. The CDR3 sequence is 13 residues long. CDR3 DNA sequence: TGCGCCAGCAGCTTCGGGGCTATCAATGAGCAGTTCTTC. Amino acids: CASSFGAINEQFF.

This chain links TRBV6-4 with TRBJ1-6; D is unclear. Between the trimmed V and J ends, which lost 4 bases and 8 bases, there was a span of 9 bases. Germline V CDR1 and CDR2: MRHNA, SNTAGT. The CDR3 has 13 residues. The CDR3 region is CASSASRDSPLHF. The CDR3 bases are TGTGCCAGCAGTGCTTCCCGGGATTCACCCCTCCACTTT.

The V gene is TRBV30, the J gene TRBJ1-3; D possibly corresponds to TRBD1 (6 bases). Germline V lookup: CDR1 GTSNPN, CDR2 SVGIG (reference sequence). CDR3 length equals 15 residues. The V and J ends lost 3 bases and 3 bases respectively, with 15 bases between them. This chain's CDR3 is CAWRALGTIGNTIYF. The CDR3, as DNA: TGTGCCTGGAGGGCGTTGGGGACAATTGGAAACACCATATATTTT.

The CDR3 DNA sequence: TGTGCCAGCAGCTTAGGAGGGACAGGGAGGGAAAAACTGTTTTTT. It codes for CASSLGGTGREKLFF. The chain joins TRBV7-8 to TRBJ1-4; 9 bases match TRBD1. After removal of 1 base from V and 8 bases from J, the junction contained 5 bases not matched to a gene. There are 15 residues in the CDR3. Looked up from germline, CDR1 is SGHVS and CDR2 is FQNEAQ.

This chain connects TRBV19 to TRBJ1-6, with TRBD1 identical over 7 bases. CDR1 and CDR2 from the germline V gene are LNHDA and SQIVND (reference sequence). The CDR3 has 17 residues. V lost 4 bases to trimming and J lost 7 bases; unmatched junction nucleotides: 13. The CDR3 here is CASSTPFSGGLNSPLHF. The CDR3 nucleotides are TGTGCCAGTAGTACCCCCTTTTCAGGGGGATTAAATTCACCCCTCCACTTT.

The chain carries TRBV28 and TRBJ2-3; D may be TRBD2 (5 bases). This CDR3 has 16 residues. V was cut by 8 bases and J by 1 base, with 19 bases left in between. CDR1 is MDHEN and CDR2 is SYDVKM in the germline V gene. The CDR3 bases are TGTGCCAGCCGCCCCCACGACCGGGGTGGCACAGATACGCAGTATTTT. Residues: CASRPHDRGGTDTQYF. The entire variable domain, with the rest obtained from reference TRBV28 and TRBJ2-3, is as follows: DVKVTQSSRYLVKRTGEKVFLECVQDMDHENMFWYRQDPGLGLRLIYFSYDVKMKEKGDIPEGYSVSREKKERFSLILESASTNQTSMYLCASRPHDRGGTDTQYFGPGTRLTVL.

In this sample, this clone turned up once. V usage is TRBV29-1 and J usage is TRBJ1-6, with 8 bases matching TRBD1. This CDR3 has 13 residues. The V and J ends lost 6 bases and 9 bases, in that order; junction bases with no gene match: 7. Germline CDR1 SQVTM, CDR2 ANQGSEA. The CDR3 loop is CSVLDREGSPLHF. The CDR3, as DNA: TGCAGCGTCCTGGACAGGGAAGGTTCACCCCTCCACTTT.

Remarks on this clone: The same CDR3 is also encoded by other DNA sequences in this sample. The rearrangement uses TRBV11-2 and TRBJ2-3, with D possibly TRBD2 on 5 matching bases. The CDR3 consists of 12 residues. Between the trimmed V and J ends, which lost 1 base and 6 bases, there was a span of 5 bases. Germline assignment: CDR1 SGHAT and CDR2 FQNNGV. The DNA of the CDR3 is TGTGCCAGCAGCTTAGGAGGGGATACGCAGTATTTT. Translating it yields CASSLGGDTQYF.

The genes are TRBV13 and TRBJ1-5; D remains unclear. Germline V gene sequence: CDR1 PRHDT, CDR2 FYEKMQ (reference sequence). The CDR3 loop spans 12 amino acids. V lost 3 bases to trimming and J lost 4 bases, with 4 bases between them. Here the CDR3 reads CASSFGNQPQHF. The CDR3 nucleotides are TGTGCCAGCAGCTTCGGAAATCAGCCCCAGCATTTT.